This T cell receptor (beta chain) derives from a study of PD-1 blockade in classical Hodgkin lymphoma. The germline V gene encodes CDR1 MNHNY and CDR2 SVGAGI (reference sequence). The CDR3 has 10 residues. V lost 6 bases and J lost 3, with 3 bases in between. The study's findings and limits: Complete responders matched newly diagnosed patients in baseline diversity. CD4+ TCR diversity, unlike CD8+, climbed significantly by C4D1. Exclusion applied to patients who initiated nivolumab less than 1 year following ASCT.

Assay: immunoSEQ multiplex PCR; the TCRdb copy retains only in-frame clones and omits some. The sample contains about 93,000 clones, 78% of which appear only once. This clone appeared a single time. Its antigen is not identified. The time point is: cycle 4 day 1 (C4D1), after less than 7 weeks of nivolumab. Exposure to brentuximab vedotin varied, and each patient had relapsed following autologous stem cell transplantation. The specimen was peripheral blood mononuclear cells (PBMCs), collected before the fourth cycle of nivolumab. The J gene is TRBJ2-7, the V gene TRBV6-6, with D uncertain. The receptor was isolated from a human donor with classical Hodgkin lymphoma. In nucleotides, the CDR3 is TGTGCCAGCAGCAACTACGAGCAGTACTTC. This sequence encodes CASSNYEQYF.